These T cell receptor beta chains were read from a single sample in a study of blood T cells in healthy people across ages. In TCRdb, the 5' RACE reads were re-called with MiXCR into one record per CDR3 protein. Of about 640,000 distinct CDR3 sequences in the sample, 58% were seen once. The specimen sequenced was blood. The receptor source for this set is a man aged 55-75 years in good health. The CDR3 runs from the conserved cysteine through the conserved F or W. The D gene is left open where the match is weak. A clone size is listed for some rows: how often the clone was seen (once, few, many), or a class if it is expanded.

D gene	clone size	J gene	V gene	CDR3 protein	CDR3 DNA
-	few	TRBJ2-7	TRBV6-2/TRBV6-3	CASSYLGGPYEQYF	TGTGCCAGCAGTTACCTCGGGGGGCCCTACGAGCAGTACTTC
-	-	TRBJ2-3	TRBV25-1	CASSEYRGDTQYF	TGTGCCAGCAGTGAATACCGGGGGGATACGCAGTATTTT
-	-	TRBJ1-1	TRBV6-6	CASSPGTPINTEAFF	TGTGCCAGCAGTCCCGGGACACCGATAAACACTGAAGCTTTCTTT
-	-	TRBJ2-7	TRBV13	CASSLGGYSGYEQYF	TGTGCCAGCAGCTTAGGCGGCTATTCGGGGTACGAGCAGTACTTC
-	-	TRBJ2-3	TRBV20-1	CSARWGEGTDTQYF	TGCAGTGCTAGATGGGGGGAAGGGACAGATACGCAGTATTTT
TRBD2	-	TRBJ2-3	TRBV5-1	CASSSQRGTRTDTQYF	TGCGCCAGCAGCTCCCAGCGGGGGACCCGCACAGATACGCAGTATTTT
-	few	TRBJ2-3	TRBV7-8	CASSWAADTQYF	TGTGCCAGCAGCTGGGCGGCAGATACGCAGTATTTT
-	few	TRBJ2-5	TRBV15	CATSRGKQETQYF	TGTGCCACCAGCAGAGGCAAGCAAGAGACCCAGTACTTC
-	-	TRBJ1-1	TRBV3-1	CASSQKGERMNTEAFF	TGTGCCAGCAGCCAAAAGGGGGAGAGGATGAACACTGAAGCTTTCTTT
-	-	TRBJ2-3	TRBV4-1	CASSQGTVSTDTQYF	TGCGCCAGCAGCCAAGGTACAGTGAGCACAGATACGCAGTATTTT
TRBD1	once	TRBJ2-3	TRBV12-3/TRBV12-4	CASSRGQGAASTDTQYF	TGTGCCAGCAGCCGGGGACAGGGGGCAGCTAGCACAGATACGCAGTATTTT
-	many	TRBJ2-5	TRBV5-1	CASSWDVQETQYF	TGCGCCAGCAGCTGGGACGTTCAAGAGACCCAGTACTTC
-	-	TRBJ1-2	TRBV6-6	CASSYSPGESYGYTF	TGTGCCAGCAGTTACTCCCCCGGGGAGAGCTATGGCTACACCTTC
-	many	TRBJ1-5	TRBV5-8	CASSLAGRGYQPQHF	TGTGCCAGCAGCTTGGCCGGCAGGGGCTATCAGCCCCAGCATTTT
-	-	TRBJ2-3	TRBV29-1	CSAILLRTDTQYF	TGCAGCGCGATTCTGCTCAGGACAGATACGCAGTATTTT
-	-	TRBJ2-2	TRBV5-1	CASSLTTKDTGELFF	TGCGCCAGCAGCTTGACCACCAAAGACACCGGGGAGCTGTTTTTT
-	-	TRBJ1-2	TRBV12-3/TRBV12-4	CASRGGGNYGYTF	TGTGCCAGCAGAGGAGGGGGGAACTATGGCTACACCTTC
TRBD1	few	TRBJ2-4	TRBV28	CASSPAGTGLPLAKNIQYF	TGTGCCAGCAGTCCGGCCGGGACAGGATTACCACTAGCCAAAAACATTCAGTACTTC
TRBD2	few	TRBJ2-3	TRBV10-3	CAITPGLATDTQYF	TGTGCCATCACCCCGGGACTAGCGACAGATACGCAGTATTTT
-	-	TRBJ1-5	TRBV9	CASSVQDGQPQHF	TGTGCCAGCAGCGTACAAGATGGCCAGCCCCAGCATTTT
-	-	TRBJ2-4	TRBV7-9	CASSFGGDIQYF	TGTGCCAGCAGCTTCGGGGGAGACATTCAGTACTTC
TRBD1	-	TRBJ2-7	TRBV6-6	CASSGRGQGWDEQYF	TGTGCCAGCAGTGGCCGAGGACAGGGGTGGGACGAGCAGTACTTC
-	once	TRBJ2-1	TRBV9	CASQPGADSYNEQFF	TGTGCCAGCCAACCAGGGGCAGACTCCTACAATGAGCAGTTCTTC
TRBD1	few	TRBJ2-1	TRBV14	CASSQTGQVLDNEQFF	TGTGCCAGCAGCCAAACAGGACAGGTTCTGGACAATGAGCAGTTCTTC
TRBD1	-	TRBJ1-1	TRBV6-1	CASRQGSMNTEAFF	TGTGCCAGCAGACAGGGGTCCATGAACACTGAAGCTTTCTTT
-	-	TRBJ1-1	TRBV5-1	CASSLGTVLVTEAFF	TGCGCCAGCAGCTTGGGGACGGTGTTAGTGACTGAAGCTTTCTTT
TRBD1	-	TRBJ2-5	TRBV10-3	CAISTGGLGETQYF	TGTGCCATCAGCACAGGGGGCCTGGGGGAGACCCAGTACTTC